The entry below gives a single T cell receptor (beta chain) sequence along with its context. Trimming stripped 0 bases from V and 3 bases from J, with 5 bases between. This CDR3 has 13 amino acids. Germline-derived CDR1 and CDR2 are SGHTA and FQGTGA. Original processing methods: Amplifying reference gene primers gave estimates of nucleated cell counts. Some clones are missing from TCRdb's copy, which holds only in-frame ones; the method was immunoSEQ multiplex PCR. From that table come the V and J calls and clone size; the DNA was used to work out D and trimming. The sample contains more than 100,000 clones, 89% of which appear only once. This entry comes from a study of blood T cell repertoires in COVID-19. Study in general: Samples of COVID-19 (acute and convalescent) were obtained from the United States, Italy and Spain. T cells, B-cell-depleted T cells, or PBMCs supplied cDNA or gDNA.

This clonotype was sampled from a woman in her sixties or seventies with acute or convalescent COVID-19. This chain links TRBV7-3 with TRBJ2-5; D gene ambiguous. The sequenced sample was peripheral blood. In DNA, the CDR3 is TGTGCCAGCAGCTTAACCCCTAAAGAGACCCAGTACTTC. This encodes CASSLTPKETQYF.